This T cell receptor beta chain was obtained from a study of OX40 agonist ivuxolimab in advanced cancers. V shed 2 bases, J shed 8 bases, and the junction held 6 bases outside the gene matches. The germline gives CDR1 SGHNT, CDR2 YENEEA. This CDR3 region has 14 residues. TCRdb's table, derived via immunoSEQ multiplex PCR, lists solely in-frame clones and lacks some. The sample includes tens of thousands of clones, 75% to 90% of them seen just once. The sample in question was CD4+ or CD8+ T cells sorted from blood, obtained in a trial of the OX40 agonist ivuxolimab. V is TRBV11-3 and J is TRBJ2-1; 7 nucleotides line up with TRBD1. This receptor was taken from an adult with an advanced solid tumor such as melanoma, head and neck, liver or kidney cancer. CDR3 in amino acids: CASSLRTGRDEQFF. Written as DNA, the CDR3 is TGTGCCAGCAGCTTACGGACAGGCCGCGATGAGCAGTTCTTC.